This T cell receptor beta chain appears in the sequencing data of a study of blood T cell repertoires in COVID-19. In the case of this clone: One junction end does not reproduce the germline sequence, and a read error may be involved.

CDR3 length: 16 residues. Looked up from germline, CDR1 is LGHNA and CDR2 is YNFKEQ. Profiled with immunoSEQ multiplex PCR; TCRdb holds only in-frame clones, not every one. The sample lists around 390,000 clones, around nine tenths occurring once. The rearrangement links TRBV4-2 to TRBJ1-4, with D maybe TRBD1 (5 bases). Material: PBMCs or T cells enriched from blood (not recorded which). The origin of this receptor is a woman in her forties or fifties who had recovered from COVID-19. The CDR3 coding sequence is TGTGCCAGCAGCCAAGAATTTACAGGAAGTAATGAGAAACTGTTTTTT. Translated, it gives CASSQEFTGSNEKLFF.